Each of the 14 T cell receptor beta chains below was sequenced from the same sample in a study of regulatory T cells in long-lasting Graves disease. The time point was: persistent/refractory GD, antithyroid drugs over 5 years with positive TRAb. PBMC-derived RNA was used for the TCR library. Building the TCR beta libraries relied on iRepertoire HTBI primers, and CDR3 regions underwent Arm-PCR. TCRdb re-called the multiplex PCR reads through MiXCR, storing one row per CDR3 protein. The sample consists of approximately 470,000 distinct CDR3 sequences, less than 25% of them appearing once. The material was peripheral blood mononuclear cells (PBMCs), obtained when the disease was refractory, from a patient treated with antithyroid drugs. Receptors were obtained from a female donor with Graves disease.

The chain couples TRBV7-2 to TRBJ2-5; 12 nucleotides line up with TRBD2. Trimming took 3 bases from V and 5 from J; bases not matched to a gene: 7. This CDR3 region has 16 residues. The germline V gene encodes CDR1 SGHTA and CDR2 FQGNSA. CDR3 in amino acids: CASSFDLAGGGETQYF. The CDR3 DNA sequence: TGTGCCAGCAGCTTCGACCTAGCGGGAGGGGGGGAGACCCAGTACTTC.

The V call is TRBV2, the J call TRBJ2-7; TRBD2 is a possible D gene (6 bases). Trimming pared 7 bases from V and 6 bases from J, leaving 16 bases between. In germline, CDR1 is SNHLY, CDR2 FYNNEI. This CDR3 has 13 residues. CDR3 coding DNA: TGTGCCAGCACCCTACGGGAGCTGGGCGAGCAGTACTTC. This sequence encodes CASTLRELGEQYF.

As for this clonotype: One junction end does not reproduce the germline sequence, and a read error may be involved. The chain uses TRBV6-2 or TRBV6-3 and TRBJ2-7; tentatively, D is TRBD1 (6 bases). The CDR3 consists of 14 residues. Germline CDR1 is MNHEY and CDR2 is SVGEGT. The CDR3 sequence is CASSPRTDTYEQYF. CDR3 sequence (DNA): TGCGCCAGCAGCCCCCGGACAGATACCTACGAGCAGTACTTC.

The chain joins TRBV4-1 to TRBJ1-4; possible D gene TRBD1, 5 bases. Germline CDR1 reads MGHRA; CDR2 reads YSYEKL. The CDR3 runs to 15 residues. Trimming removed 3 bases at V and 0 bases at J, with 8 bases between. The CDR3 region is CASSQPGSTNEKLFF. CDR3 nucleotide sequence: TGCGCCAGCAGCCAGCCAGGGTCAACTAATGAAAAACTGTTTTTT.

This chain links TRBV10-3 with TRBJ2-7; a weak D match, TRBD1 (6 bases). The CDR3 has 13 residues. Germline V gives CDR1 ENHRY, CDR2 SYGVKD. The V gene lost 7 bases and the J gene lost 7 bases, with 17 bases spanning the gap. The CDR3 spells CAITGRGLPEQYF. Written as DNA, the CDR3 is TGTGCCATCACAGGCAGGGGCCTTCCAGAGCAGTACTTC.

This clonotype has just a few counts. This sequence joins TRBV10-3 and TRBJ2-7, with TRBD1 as a possible D gene (5 bases). The length of the CDR3 is 12 residues. The V gene lost 2 bases and the J gene lost 7 bases, with 9 bases spanning the gap. CDR1 ENHRY and CDR2 SYGVKD come from the germline V gene. CDR3 residues: CAISERQLEQYF. The CDR3 DNA reads as TGTGCCATCAGTGAGAGACAGCTTGAGCAGTACTTC.

This clonotype has at least ten counts. The chain uses TRBV28 and TRBJ2-5; TRBD2 agrees at 8 bases. CDR1 and CDR2 (germline): MDHEN, SYDVKM. V shed 5 bases and J 5 bases; nucleotides not matched to a gene: 13. The CDR3 extends over 16 amino acids. CDR3 protein: CASSRSGRGGLETQYF. In DNA, the CDR3 is TGTGCCAGCAGTAGGAGCGGGAGAGGCGGGTTGGAGACCCAGTACTTC.

This clonotype has ten or more counts. The V gene is TRBV7-2, the J gene TRBJ2-7; weak D call: TRBD1 (6 bases). Germline lookup yields CDR1 SGHTA and CDR2 FQGNSA. Trimming stripped 4 bases from V and 5 bases from J, with 12 bases between. The CDR3 length is 13 residues. The CDR3 here is CASSSGTNHEQYF. Here the CDR3 DNA reads TGTGCCAGCAGCTCCGGGACAAACCACGAGCAGTACTTC.

The genes are TRBV5-5 and TRBJ2-7, with 7 bases lining up with TRBD2. This CDR3 has 17 residues. The ends lost 3 bases at V and 9 bases at J; junction bases unmatched: 21. Germline CDR1 SGHKS, CDR2 YYEKEE (reference sequence). CDR3 loop: CASSSTRASGEREGQYF. The CDR3 nucleotides are TGTGCCAGCAGCTCAACGAGGGCTAGCGGAGAAAGAGAGGGGCAGTACTTC.

This clonotype has a count of ten or more. The chain uses TRBV7-8 and TRBJ1-2; 7 nucleotides line up with TRBD1. Trimming removed 4 bases from V and 6 bases from J; junction bases left unmatched: 17. Germline-derived CDR1 and CDR2 are SGHVS and FQNEAQ. This CDR3 spans 17 amino acids. The CDR3 DNA sequence: TGTGCCAGCAGCTCCGGCCCGAGGGGCAGGGGGGAAAATGGCTACACCTTC. It yields the protein CASSSGPRGRGENGYTF.

Regarding this clonotype: A much larger clone sits a single nucleotide away, making a read error possible. The chain joins TRBV11-2 to TRBJ2-2; D perhaps matches TRBD2 (6 bases). The V gene's germline CDR1 is SGHAT and CDR2 FQNNGV. The CDR3 spans 16 residues. V lost 5 bases and J 3 bases, leaving 16 bases between the germline ends. Written as DNA, the CDR3 is TGTGCCAGCAGCCCCTGGACTAAAGGGTACACCGGGGAGCTGTTTTTT. Translation gives CASSPWTKGYTGELFF.

This clonotype was counted only a few times. This chain connects TRBV11-2 to TRBJ2-4, with TRBD2 matching 8 bases. Losses at the gene ends were 1 base for V and 0 bases for J; bases not matched to a gene: 11. Per germline, CDR1 SGHAT and CDR2 FQNNGV. The CDR3 runs 19 residues. DNA for the CDR3: TGTGCCAGCAGCTTAGGTCTACGGACTAGCCTTATAGCCAAAAACATTCAGTACTTC. It translates to CASSLGLRTSLIAKNIQYF.

The CDR3 here is CATRASGYEQYF. CDR3 bases: TGTGCCACCAGGGCTAGCGGCTACGAGCAGTACTTC. This chain joins TRBV7-8 and TRBJ2-7, with TRBD2 matching over 7 bases. CDR1 is SGHVS, CDR2 FQNEAQ, per germline. The CDR3 sequence is 12 residues long. With V trimmed by 10 bases and J by 3 bases, 6 bases remained unmatched.

This clonotype showed up many times. The DNA of the CDR3 is TGTGCCAGCAGCCCCTGGGAGGGACCGGGTCAGCCCCAGCATTTT. It translates to CASSPWEGPGQPQHF. The chain recombines TRBV6-1 with TRBJ1-5, with TRBD1 as a possible D gene (5 bases). The CDR3 totals 15 residues. V was trimmed by 6 bases and J by 6 bases, leaving 18 bases between them. CDR1 MNHNS and CDR2 SASEGT come from the germline V gene.